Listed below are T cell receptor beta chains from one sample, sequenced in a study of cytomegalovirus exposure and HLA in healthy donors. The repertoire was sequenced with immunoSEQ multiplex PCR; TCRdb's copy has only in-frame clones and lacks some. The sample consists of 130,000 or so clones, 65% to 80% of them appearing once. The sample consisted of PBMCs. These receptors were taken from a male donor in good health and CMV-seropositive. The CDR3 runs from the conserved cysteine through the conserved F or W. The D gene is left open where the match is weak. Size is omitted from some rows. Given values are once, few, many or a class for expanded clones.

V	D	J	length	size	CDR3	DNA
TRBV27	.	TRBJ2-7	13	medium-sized	CASPGLSTYEQYF	TGTGCCAGCCCCGGGTTGTCTACCTACGAGCAGTACTTC
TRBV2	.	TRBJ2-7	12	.	CASIARAYGQYF	TGTGCCAGCATCGCCAGGGCCTACGGGCAGTACTTC
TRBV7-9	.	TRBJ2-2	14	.	CASRWLSEDGELFF	TGTGCCAGCAGGTGGTTAAGCGAGGACGGGGAGCTGTTTTTT
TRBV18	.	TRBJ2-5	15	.	CASSPEIRGPETQYF	TGTGCCAGCTCACCAGAAATCAGGGGCCCAGAGACCCAGTACTTC
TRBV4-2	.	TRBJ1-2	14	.	CASSQPQGVYGYTF	TGTGCCAGCAGCCAGCCACAGGGAGTCTATGGCTACACCTTC
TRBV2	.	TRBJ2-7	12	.	CASSVSGYEQYF	TGTGCCAGCAGTGTGTCGGGGTACGAGCAGTACTTC
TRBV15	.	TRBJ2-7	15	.	CATSRDGEGGNEQYF	TGTGCCACCAGCAGAGATGGCGAGGGAGGTAACGAGCAGTACTTC
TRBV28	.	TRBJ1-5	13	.	CASSKQGYQPQHF	TGTGCCAGCAGTAAACAGGGATATCAGCCCCAGCATTTT
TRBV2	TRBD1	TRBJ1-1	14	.	CASSGIQGATEAFF	TGTGCCAGCAGTGGAATCCAGGGGGCCACTGAAGCTTTCTTT
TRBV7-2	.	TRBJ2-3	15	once	CASSYQGNRADTQYF	TGTGCCAGCAGCTACCAGGGTAATCGGGCAGATACGCAGTATTTT
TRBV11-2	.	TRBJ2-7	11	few	CASSGQLEQYF	TGTGCCAGCAGCGGGCAATTGGAGCAGTACTTC
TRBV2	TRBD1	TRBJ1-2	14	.	CASSATQGARGYTF	TGTGCCAGCAGTGCCACGCAGGGGGCGCGCGGCTACACCTTC
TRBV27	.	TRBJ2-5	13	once	CASSLIPVETQYF	TGTGCCAGCAGTTTAATCCCGGTGGAGACCCAGTACTTC
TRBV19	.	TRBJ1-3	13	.	CASTPRERNAIYF	TGTGCCAGTACCCCCAGGGAAAGAAACGCCATATATTTT
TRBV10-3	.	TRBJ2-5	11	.	CAISELETQYF	TGTGCCATCAGTGAGCTAGAGACCCAGTACTTC
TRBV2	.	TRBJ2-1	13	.	CASIDWAGGEQFF	TGTGCCAGCATAGACTGGGCCGGAGGTGAGCAGTTCTTC
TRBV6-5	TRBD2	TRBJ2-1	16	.	CASSYSLAGDGDEQFF	TGTGCCAGCAGTTACTCACTAGCGGGGGATGGAGATGAGCAGTTCTTC
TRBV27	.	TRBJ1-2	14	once	CASSRDVGVGGYTF	TGTGCCAGCAGCCGCGATGTAGGGGTGGGCGGCTACACCTTC
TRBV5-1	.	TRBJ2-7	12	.	CASRRGSYEQYF	TGCGCCAGCAGAAGGGGAAGCTACGAGCAGTACTTC
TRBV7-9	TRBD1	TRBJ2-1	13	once	CASSLETGSEQFF	TGTGCCAGCAGCTTAGAGACAGGGAGCGAGCAGTTCTTC
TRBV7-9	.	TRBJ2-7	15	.	CASSPRGGDIYEQYF	TGTGCCAGCAGCCCTAGGGGGGGGGACATCTACGAGCAGTACTTC
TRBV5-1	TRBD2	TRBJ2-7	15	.	CASSLGLAGGQQQYF	TGCGCCAGCAGCTTAGGACTAGCGGGGGGGCAGCAGCAGTACTTC
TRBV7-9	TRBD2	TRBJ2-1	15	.	CASSFPERDYNEQFF	TGTGCCAGCAGCTTTCCAGAGCGGGACTACAATGAGCAGTTCTTC
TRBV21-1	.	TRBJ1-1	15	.	CASSPRNRSNTEAFF	TGTGCCAGCAGCCCCAGGAACAGGTCGAACACTGAAGCTTTCTTT
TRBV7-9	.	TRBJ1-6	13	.	CASSLEQGSALHF	TGTGCCAGCAGCTTAGAGCAGGGAAGCGCCCTCCACTTT
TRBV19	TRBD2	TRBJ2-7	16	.	CASSIGWTSGIYEQYF	TGTGCCAGTAGTATAGGTTGGACTAGCGGGATTTACGAGCAGTACTTC
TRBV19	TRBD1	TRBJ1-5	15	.	CASSRQGYSNQPQHF	TGTGCCAGTAGTCGACAGGGTTATAGCAATCAGCCCCAGCATTTT
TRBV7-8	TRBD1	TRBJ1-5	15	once	CASSVSRGHNQPQHF	TGTGCCAGCAGCGTCTCGAGGGGGCACAATCAGCCCCAGCATTTT
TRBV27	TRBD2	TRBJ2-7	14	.	CASSPQRGGYEQYF	TGTGCCAGCAGTCCCCAGCGGGGGGGTTACGAGCAGTACTTC
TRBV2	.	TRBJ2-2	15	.	CASRKEGVRTGELFF	TGTGCCAGCAGAAAAGAGGGGGTACGAACCGGGGAGCTGTTTTTT
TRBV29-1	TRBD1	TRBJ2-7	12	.	CSVGDRGRMQYF	TGCAGCGTTGGGGACAGGGGAAGGATGCAGTACTTC
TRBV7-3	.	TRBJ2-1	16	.	CASSLYQRRGYNEQFF	TGTGCCAGCAGCTTATACCAGAGAAGGGGTTACAATGAGCAGTTCTTC
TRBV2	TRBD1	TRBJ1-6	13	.	CASSGQGYSPLHF	TGTGCCAGCAGTGGACAGGGTTATTCACCCCTCCACTTT
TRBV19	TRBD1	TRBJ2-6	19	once	CASSISGTGRIAGANVLTF	TGTGCCAGTAGTATATCCGGGACAGGAAGGATTGCTGGGGCCAACGTCCTGACTTTC
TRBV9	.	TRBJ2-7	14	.	CASSVGGNSYEQYF	TGTGCCAGCAGCGTAGGGGGCAATTCCTACGAGCAGTACTTC
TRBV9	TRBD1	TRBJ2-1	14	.	CASSLGTGSNEQFF	TGTGCCAGCAGCCTCGGGACAGGGTCCAATGAGCAGTTCTTC
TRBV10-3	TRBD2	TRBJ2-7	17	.	CAISESSSGRATYEQYF	TGTGCCATCAGTGAGTCCAGTAGCGGGAGGGCCACCTACGAGCAGTACTTC
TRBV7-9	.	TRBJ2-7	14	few	CSSSLTGPFYEQYF	TGTTCCAGCAGCCTGACAGGACCCTTCTACGAGCAGTACTTC
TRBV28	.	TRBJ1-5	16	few	CASSDSVRGDNQPQHF	TGTGCCAGCAGTGACTCAGTTCGGGGGGACAATCAGCCCCAGCATTTT
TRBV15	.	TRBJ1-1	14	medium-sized	CATSRDHAGTEAFF	TGTGCCACCAGCAGAGATCACGCAGGCACTGAAGCTTTCTTT
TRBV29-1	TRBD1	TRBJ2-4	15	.	CSVGPNRGMENSQYF	TGCAGCGTTGGGCCGAACAGGGGGATGGAAAACAGTCAGTACTTC
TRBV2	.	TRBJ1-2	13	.	CASIGGEGNGYTF	TGTGCCAGCATCGGTGGGGAGGGGAATGGCTACACCTTC
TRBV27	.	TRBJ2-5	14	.	CASSLGQGRETQYF	TGTGCCAGCAGTTTAGGGCAGGGGAGAGAGACCCAGTACTTC
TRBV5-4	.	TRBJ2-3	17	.	CASSPPDSDQGTDTQYF	TGTGCCAGCAGCCCCCCGGACAGCGACCAGGGCACAGATACGCAGTATTTT
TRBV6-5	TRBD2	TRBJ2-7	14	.	CASSRPAGGGEQYF	TGTGCCAGCAGTAGACCAGCGGGAGGGGGCGAGCAGTACTTC
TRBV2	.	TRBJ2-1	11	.	CAGGHYNEQFF	TGTGCCGGCGGGCACTACAATGAGCAGTTCTTC
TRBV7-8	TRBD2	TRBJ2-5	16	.	CASSSLGTSGGIAQYF	TGTGCCAGCAGCAGTCTCGGGACTAGCGGCGGTATCGCCCAGTACTTC
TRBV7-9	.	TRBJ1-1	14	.	CASSFTNGNTEAFF	TGTGCCAGCAGCTTTACTAACGGCAACACTGAAGCTTTCTTT
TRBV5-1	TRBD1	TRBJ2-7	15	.	CASSQVRDRGYEQYF	TGCGCCAGCAGCCAAGTAAGGGACAGGGGCTACGAGCAGTACTTC
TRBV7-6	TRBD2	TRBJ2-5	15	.	CASSRAGRGQETQYF	TGTGCCAGCAGCCGAGCGGGGAGAGGACAAGAGACCCAGTACTTC
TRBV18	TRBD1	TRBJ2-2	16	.	CASSPRGTGITGELFF	TGTGCCAGCTCACCAAGGGGGACAGGGATCACCGGGGAGCTGTTTTTT
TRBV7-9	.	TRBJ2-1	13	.	CSSRETSGNEQFF	TGTTCCAGCAGAGAGACAAGCGGCAATGAGCAGTTCTTC
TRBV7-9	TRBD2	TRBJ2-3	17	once	CASSLGAGTSGRDTQYF	TGTGCCAGCAGCTTAGGGGCCGGGACTAGCGGGAGAGATACGCAGTATTTT
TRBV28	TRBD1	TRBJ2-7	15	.	CASSLRRDRPYEQYF	TGTGCCAGCAGTCTCAGACGGGACAGACCCTACGAGCAGTACTTC